The next 22 T cell receptor beta chains were all read from a single sample in a study of blood T cell repertoires in COVID-19. Profiling relied on immunoSEQ multiplex PCR, and the TCRdb table lists in-frame clones only, not all of them. The sample carries a few hundred thousand clones, roughly 85% recorded once. Material for sequencing was peripheral blood. These receptors were obtained from a woman between 65 and 79 years old with COVID-19, enrolled during active disease.

This clone was seen a handful of times. The chain combines TRBV7-8 with TRBJ1-6; 9 bases align to TRBD1. V trimming: 5 bases; J trimming: 11 bases; junction bases outside the gene matches: 7. In germline, CDR1 is SGHVS, CDR2 FQNEAQ. The CDR3 is 14 amino acids. Written as DNA, the CDR3 is TGTGCCAGCAGCGATCCGGGACAGGGAACACCCCTCCACTTT. It yields the protein CASSDPGQGTPLHF.

This clone was seen a single time. This chain uses TRBV6-5 with TRBJ1-1, with 7 bases aligning to TRBD1. Trimming at V came to 0 bases and at J to 2 bases, leaving 3 bases not matched to a gene. CDR1 and CDR2 (germline): MNHEY, SVGAGI. The CDR3 consists of 15 residues. The CDR3 DNA follows: TGTGCCAGCAGTTACTCGGGGACAGTAAACACTGAAGCTTTCTTT. It yields the protein CASSYSGTVNTEAFF.

The chain carries TRBV6-4 and TRBJ2-3, with 9 bases identical to TRBD2. Trimming at V came to 8 bases and at J to 4 bases, leaving 7 bases not matched to a gene. Germline CDR1 and CDR2: MRHNA and SNTAGT. The CDR3 is 14 amino acids. CDR3 bases: TGTGCCAGCTCTAGCGGGGAGCCTCCAGATACGCAGTATTTT. It is translated as CASSSGEPPDTQYF.

This chain links TRBV6-5 with TRBJ1-1, with TRBD1 identical over 10 bases. The CDR3 runs to 14 residues. CDR1 and CDR2 (germline): MNHEY, SVGAGI. Trimming at V came to 6 bases and at J to 10 bases, leaving 11 bases not matched to a gene. CDR3 nucleotide sequence: TGTGCCAGCAGGAGGGGACAGGGGTTCTTGGGAGCTTTCTTT. Translation: CASRRGQGFLGAFF.

This clone occurred once. The rearrangement uses TRBV19 and TRBJ2-2; possibly TRBD1 or TRBD2 for D (10 bases each). Germline CDR1 reads LNHDA; CDR2 reads SQIVND (reference sequence). This CDR3 comprises 18 residues. V lost 6 bases and J 6 bases, leaving 26 bases between the germline ends. The CDR3 DNA sequence: TGTGCCAGTAGGGACAGGGGGTGGCTAGCGGGAGCCCCCGGGGAGCTGTTTTTT. Protein product: CASRDRGWLAGAPGELFF.

This sequence joins TRBV3-1 (or the pseudogene TRBV3-2) and TRBJ1-5; no definite D call. Germline values: CDR1 LGHDT, CDR2 YNNKEL (reference sequence). The V and J ends lost 1 base and 0 bases respectively, with 10 bases between them. The CDR3 sequence is 16 residues long. CDR3 in amino acids: CASSQGTGNSNQPQHF. CDR3 coding DNA: TGTGCCAGCAGCCAAGGGACTGGGAATAGCAATCAGCCCCAGCATTTT.

The chain is built from TRBV18 and TRBJ1-1, with 9 bases that match TRBD1. The germline V gene encodes CDR1 KGHSH and CDR2 LQKENI. V lost 4 bases, J lost 6 bases, and 6 bases stayed unmatched. This CDR3 has 14 residues. The CDR3 protein is CASSQQGAQAEAFF. The DNA of the CDR3 is TGTGCCAGCTCACAACAGGGGGCGCAAGCTGAAGCTTTCTTT.

This clone occurred once. CDR3 region: CASSRKTRTGDGYTF. CDR3 in DNA: TGTGCCAGTAGTAGGAAGACCCGGACAGGGGACGGCTACACCTTC. This sequence joins TRBV19 and TRBJ1-2, with 9 bases that match TRBD1. The V segment lost 4 bases and the J segment 8 bases; nucleotides outside the gene matches: 11. This CDR3 comprises 15 residues. Germline CDR1 is LNHDA and CDR2 is SQIVND (reference sequence).

The rearrangement links TRBV20-1 to TRBJ2-1; D may be TRBD1 (5 bases). The CDR3 is 12 residues long. Trimming took 3 bases from V and 6 from J, leaving 9 bases between them. Per the germline V gene, CDR1 is DFQATT and CDR2 is SNEGSKA (reference sequence). The CDR3: CSASGARNEQFF. DNA for the CDR3: TGCAGTGCTAGTGGGGCGCGCAATGAGCAGTTCTTC.

The table lists this clone with a count of one. This sequence joins TRBV13 and TRBJ1-1; D is ambiguous. CDR1 and CDR2 from the germline V gene are PRHDT and FYEKMQ (reference sequence). There are 14 residues in the CDR3. Trimming pared 5 bases from V and 1 base from J, leaving 11 bases between. The CDR3 protein is CASSLGLPNTEAFF. CDR3 nucleotide sequence: TGTGCCAGCAGCCTGGGCCTACCGAACACTGAAGCTTTCTTT.

The V and J genes are TRBV19 and TRBJ1-1, with a possible D match to TRBD1 (5 bases). The CDR3 totals 15 residues. The germline V and J ends were trimmed by 5 bases and 4 bases, with 17 bases remaining between them. Germline V gene data show CDR1 as LNHDA and CDR2 as SQIVND (reference sequence). The CDR3 DNA is TGTGCCAGTAGTTCTAGGACCTTAAGGGGCACTGAAGCTTTCTTT. Protein product: CASSSRTLRGTEAFF.

The chain recombines TRBV7-3 with TRBJ1-1, with 7 bases aligning to TRBD1. The junction had 5 bases not matched to a gene; V was cut back by 6 bases and J by 4 bases. The length of the CDR3 is 13 residues. Germline values: CDR1 SGHTA, CDR2 FQGTGA. The CDR3 DNA sequence: TGTGCCAGCAGTACACAGGGGAGCACTGAAGCTTTCTTT. This translates into CASSTQGSTEAFF.

This chain connects TRBV4-2 to TRBJ1-1; no firm D call. The CDR3 runs to 13 residues. Trimming shortened V by 2 bases and J by 1 base, and 5 bases separated the two germline ends. In germline, CDR1 is LGHNA, CDR2 YNFKEQ. The CDR3, as DNA: TGTGCCAGCAGCCAAAACAGGAACACTGAAGCTTTCTTT. This sequence encodes CASSQNRNTEAFF.

The chain joins TRBV2 to TRBJ2-3, with 7 bases identical to TRBD2. The junction had 8 bases not matched to a gene; V was cut back by 4 bases and J by 1 base. This CDR3 has 16 amino acids. Germline V gives CDR1 SNHLY, CDR2 FYNNEI. CDR3 protein: CASSALGGVGTDTQYF. The CDR3 nucleotides are TGTGCCAGCAGTGCCCTTGGGGGGGTAGGCACAGATACGCAGTATTTT.

The rearrangement joins TRBV19 to TRBJ1-3; 8 bases are shared with TRBD1. V trimming: 4 bases; J trimming: 3 bases; junction bases outside the gene matches: 2. The CDR3 runs to 14 residues. Germline V gene sequence: CDR1 LNHDA, CDR2 SQIVND (reference sequence). The CDR3 DNA follows: TGTGCCAGTAGTAAGGGGACAGGTGGAAACACCATATATTTT. Translation gives CASSKGTGGNTIYF.

This clone was counted between two and nine times. The rearrangement links TRBV3-1 (or the pseudogene TRBV3-2) to TRBJ1-1, with a tentative D call TRBD1 (5 bases). The germline V gene encodes CDR1 LGHDT and CDR2 YNNKEL (reference sequence). V lost 6 bases, J lost 1 base, and 12 bases lay in between. The CDR3 loop spans 14 amino acids. The CDR3 is CASRPTDRNTEAFF. The CDR3 DNA is TGTGCCAGCAGACCGACCGACAGGAACACTGAAGCTTTCTTT.

The rearrangement uses TRBV7-2 and TRBJ2-1; 7 nucleotides align to TRBD2. The CDR3 has 17 amino acids. With V trimmed by 3 bases and J by 1 base, 9 bases remained unmatched. CDR1 SGHTA and CDR2 FQGNSA come from the germline V gene. CDR3 in amino acids: CASSFVGGLGSYNEQFF. CDR3 coding DNA: TGTGCCAGCAGCTTTGTGGGAGGGCTTGGTTCCTACAATGAGCAGTTCTTC.

The chain carries TRBV7-3 and TRBJ2-1; the D gene is possibly TRBD1 (6 bases). The germline V gene has CDR1 SGHTA and CDR2 FQGTGA. This CDR3 region has 13 residues. Trimming took off 5 bases at V and 7 bases at J, with 12 bases between the two ends. CDR3 DNA sequence: TGTGCCAGCAGCCCCGGGACATTTAATGAGCAGTTCTTC. Its protein product is CASSPGTFNEQFF.

The rearrangement links TRBV2 to TRBJ1-2; 7 nucleotides match TRBD1. The germline gives CDR1 SNHLY, CDR2 FYNNEI. The CDR3 runs 14 residues. The trim removed 6 bases at V and 2 bases at J, leaving 6 bases unmatched. The CDR3, as DNA: TGTGCCAGCAGGGAATCAGGGGGGAACTATGGCTACACCTTC. Amino acids: CASRESGGNYGYTF.

The chain couples TRBV6-6 to TRBJ1-1, with D unresolved. V lost 6 bases, J lost 1 base, and 12 bases lay in between. Germline V gene data show CDR1 as MNHNY and CDR2 as SVGAGI (reference sequence). The CDR3 loop spans 14 amino acids. The CDR3 reads CASSVRSGNTEAFF. DNA of the CDR3: TGTGCCAGCAGCGTGAGATCGGGGAACACTGAAGCTTTCTTT.

The J gene is TRBJ2-2, the V gene TRBV12-5; D not certain. The CDR3 has 15 residues. Trimming cost V 2 bases and J 4 bases, with 11 bases left between them. The germline V gene has CDR1 LGHNT and CDR2 FRNRAP. CDR3 in amino acids: CASGLPGFPTGELFF. As DNA, the CDR3 is TGTGCTAGTGGTTTGCCGGGTTTTCCCACCGGGGAGCTGTTTTTT.

The chain carries TRBV12-5 and TRBJ1-5, with a possible D match to TRBD1 (5 bases). Germline V gene sequence: CDR1 LGHNT, CDR2 FRNRAP. The CDR3 consists of 16 residues. The V gene lost 1 base and the J gene lost 1 base, with 11 bases spanning the gap. The CDR3 protein is CASGLGGGNSNQPQHF. DNA for the CDR3: TGTGCTAGTGGTTTGGGGGGGGGTAACAGCAATCAGCCCCAGCATTTT. Drawing the rest from reference TRBV12-5 and TRBJ1-5, the complete variable domain is DARVTQTPRHKVTEMGQEVTMRCQPILGHNTVFWYRQTMMQGLELLAYFRNRAPLDDSGMPKDRFSAEMPDATLATLKIQPSEPRDSAVYFCASGLGGGNSNQPQHFGDGTRLSIL.